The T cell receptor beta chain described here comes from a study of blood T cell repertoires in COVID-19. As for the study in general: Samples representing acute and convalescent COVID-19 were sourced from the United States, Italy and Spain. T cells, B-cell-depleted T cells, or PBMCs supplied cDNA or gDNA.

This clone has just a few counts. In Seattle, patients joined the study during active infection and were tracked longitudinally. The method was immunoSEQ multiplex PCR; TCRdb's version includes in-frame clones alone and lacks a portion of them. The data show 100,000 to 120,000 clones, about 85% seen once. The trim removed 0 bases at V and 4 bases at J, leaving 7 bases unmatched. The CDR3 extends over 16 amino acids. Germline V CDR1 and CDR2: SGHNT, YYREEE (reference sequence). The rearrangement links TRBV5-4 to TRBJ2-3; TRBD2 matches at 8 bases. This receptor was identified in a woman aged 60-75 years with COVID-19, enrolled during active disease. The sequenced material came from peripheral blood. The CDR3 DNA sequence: TGTGCCAGCAGCTTGGCCAAACGGGGGGGCCCAGATACGCAGTATTTT. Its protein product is CASSLAKRGGPDTQYF.